The 20 T cell receptor beta chains presented below share a single source sample, sequenced in a study of neurological immune-mediated disorders. TCRdb fed the 5' RACE reads into MiXCR, producing one record per CDR3 protein. The sample contains about 74,000 distinct CDR3 sequences, 4% to 6% of which appear only once. Sequencing was done on a sample of PBMCs. Every receptor here comes from a man younger than 30 with multiple sclerosis.

The table lists this clonotype with many counts. The chain is built from TRBV5-1 and TRBJ2-1; 7 bases are a match to TRBD1. The CDR3 has 16 residues. Trimming removed 0 bases from V and 6 bases from J; junction bases left unmatched: 9. The germline CDR1 and CDR2 sequences are SGHRS and YFSETQ. For the CDR3, the DNA is TGCGCCAGCAGCTTGGAGTACCGGGACAGCGGCAATGAGCAGTTCTTC. This sequence encodes CASSLEYRDSGNEQFF.

This clonotype was seen at least ten times. This chain uses TRBV12-3 or TRBV12-4 with TRBJ2-2; 11 nucleotides match TRBD2. Trimming cost V 6 bases and J 5 bases; bases outside gene matches: 2. The CDR3 length is 14 residues. CDR3: CASRLAGGTGELFF. CDR3 sequence (DNA): TGTGCCAGCAGGCTAGCGGGAGGAACCGGGGAGCTGTTTTTT.

This clonotype appeared many times. The chain recombines TRBV12-3 or TRBV12-4 with TRBJ2-2; 12 nucleotides align to TRBD2. The CDR3 has 16 amino acids. V lost 4 bases and J lost 7; bases outside the gene matches: 7. Here the CDR3 DNA reads TGTGCCAGCAGTTCTCCTAGCGGGGGGGACGGCGGGGAGCTGTTTTTT. Its protein is CASSSPSGGDGGELFF.

For this clonotype: A read error is possible here, since a much larger clone lies one base away. The chain is built from TRBV5-1 and TRBJ2-1; D might be TRBD1 (6 bases). This CDR3 region has 14 residues. Trimming removed 4 bases at V and 6 bases at J, with 14 bases between. Germline CDR1 SGHRS, CDR2 YFSETQ. CDR3 sequence reads: CASSPHLDSNEQFF. DNA of the CDR3: TGCGCCAGCAGCCCGCACTTGGACAGCAATGAGCAGTTCTTC.

V and J are TRBV5-1 and TRBJ2-3, with D uncertain. V was cut by 0 bases and J by 2 bases, with 7 bases left in between. CDR1 is SGHRS, CDR2 YFSETQ, per germline. The CDR3 is 14 residues long. The CDR3 is CASSLESTTDTQYF. Written as DNA, the CDR3 is TGCGCCAGCAGCTTGGAGTCGACCACAGATACGCAGTATTTT.

This clonotype was seen at least ten times. The V and J genes are TRBV5-1 and TRBJ2-5, with D uncertain. In germline, CDR1 is SGHRS, CDR2 YFSETQ. The CDR3 loop spans 11 amino acids. Trimming left V 6 bases short and J 5 bases short, with 8 bases between. The DNA for the CDR3 is TGCGCCAGCACCTACCGGGAGACCCAGTACTTC. It codes for CASTYRETQYF.

This clonotype was recorded many times. CDR3 residues: CASRRWLQGEQFF. The DNA of the CDR3 is TGTGCCAGCAGGCGATGGCTACAGGGTGAGCAGTTCTTC. V gene TRBV6-6 combines with J gene TRBJ2-1; weak D call: TRBD1 (6 bases). V was cut by 6 bases and J by 9 bases, with 15 bases left in between. Looked up from germline, CDR1 is MNHNY and CDR2 is SVGAGI (reference sequence). CDR3 size: 13 residues.

This clonotype occurred many times. CDR3 loop: CASSLAGRGGDQETQYF. CDR3 in DNA: TGTGCCAGCAGCTTAGCAGGTCGCGGGGGGGACCAAGAGACCCAGTACTTC. The chain uses TRBV7-8 and TRBJ2-5; 9 bases agree with TRBD2. This CDR3 has 17 amino acids. The germline CDR1 and CDR2 sequences are SGHVS and FQNEAQ. The trim removed 0 bases at V and 0 bases at J, leaving 5 bases unmatched.

This clonotype came up a few times. CDR3 sequence reads: CAISARTSEKLFF. The CDR3 nucleotides are TGTGCCATCAGTGCCAGAACCAGTGAAAAACTGTTTTTT. This chain connects TRBV10-3 to TRBJ1-4; D ambiguous. V was cut by 4 bases and J by 7 bases, with 10 bases left in between. Germline lookup yields CDR1 ENHRY and CDR2 SYGVKD. The CDR3 length is 13 residues.

This clonotype was counted ten times or more. The rearrangement uses TRBV5-5 and TRBJ2-7; 9 bases align to TRBD2. Trimming took 4 bases from V and 5 from J; bases not matched to a gene: 10. Looked up from germline, CDR1 is SGHKS and CDR2 is YYEKEE (reference sequence). CDR3 length: 15 residues. Written as DNA, the CDR3 is TGTGCCAGCAGCCCCGGGGTAGCGGGAGTCAACGAGCAGTACTTC. Translation gives CASSPGVAGVNEQYF.

This clonotype was seen many times. This chain connects TRBV25-1 to TRBJ1-5, with D perhaps TRBD1 (6 bases). CDR1 and CDR2 from the germline V gene are MGHDK and SYGVNS. The CDR3 consists of 14 residues. Trimming cost V 2 bases and J 6 bases, with 11 bases left between them. The CDR3 is CASSEGGAGQPQHF. The DNA for the CDR3 is TGTGCCAGCAGTGAAGGGGGGGCGGGTCAGCCCCAGCATTTT.

This clonotype has at least ten counts. The chain couples TRBV6-2 or TRBV6-3 to TRBJ2-2; no firm D call. The germline V gene encodes CDR1 MNHEY and CDR2 SVGEGT. The CDR3 runs 13 residues. Trimming cost V 5 bases and J 6 bases, with 10 bases left between them. The chain's CDR3 is CASSREVAGELFF. The CDR3 DNA reads as TGTGCCAGCAGTCGAGAGGTGGCCGGGGAGCTGTTTTTT.

This CDR3 is CASSRDRGGYGYTF. Here the CDR3 DNA reads TGTGCCAGCAGCAGGGACAGGGGGGGCTATGGCTACACCTTC. The chain uses TRBV5-5 and TRBJ1-2, with 11 bases identical to TRBD1. The CDR3 loop spans 14 amino acids. With 4 bases clipped from V and 4 bases from J, the junction kept 3 bases outside the gene matches. Per germline, CDR1 SGHKS and CDR2 YYEKEE (reference sequence).

This clonotype was recorded at least ten times. This sequence joins TRBV20-1 and TRBJ2-7, with 11 bases fitting TRBD2. Trimming removed 5 bases from V and 0 bases from J; junction bases left unmatched: 3. Germline V gives CDR1 DFQATT, CDR2 SNEGSKA (reference sequence). The CDR3 is made up of 14 amino acids. CDR3 protein: CSALAGGNSYEQYF. In DNA form, the CDR3 reads TGCAGTGCTCTAGCGGGAGGTAACTCCTACGAGCAGTACTTC.

This clonotype showed up many times. The V and J genes are TRBV7-2 and TRBJ1-1; D remains ambiguous. The CDR3 runs 14 residues. V gave up 5 bases and J gave up 2 bases, with 12 bases separating them. The germline V gene has CDR1 SGHTA and CDR2 FQGNSA. CDR3 loop: CASSKRHSNTEAFF. Written as DNA, the CDR3 is TGTGCCAGCAGCAAAAGACACTCAAACACTGAAGCTTTCTTT.

The chain has TRBV20-1 and TRBJ2-4; the D call may be TRBD1 or TRBD2 (5 bases each). V was pared by 6 bases and J by 10 bases, with 22 bases between. CDR3 length equals 14 residues. The germline gives CDR1 DFQATT, CDR2 SNEGSKA (reference sequence). CDR3 nucleotides: TGCAGTGCACCGCCGGGAAAGGGGTGGGTAATTCAGTACTTC. It is translated as CSAPPGKGWVIQYF.

This clonotype was recorded at least ten times. The chain combines TRBV5-1 with TRBJ2-5, with 11 nucleotides matching TRBD1. V lost 3 bases to trimming and J lost 2 bases; unmatched junction nucleotides: 3. Per the germline V gene, CDR1 is SGHRS and CDR2 is YFSETQ. The CDR3 sequence is 15 residues long. The CDR3 sequence: CASSWTGGGQETQYF. In DNA form, the CDR3 reads TGCGCCAGCAGCTGGACAGGGGGCGGTCAAGAGACCCAGTACTTC.

This clonotype has a count of ten or more. J is TRBJ2-1 and V is TRBV24-1; 13 bases are shared with TRBD2. CDR3 length equals 19 residues. The J segment lost 0 bases and the V segment lost 1 base, leaving 5 bases of the junction unmatched. Germline values: CDR1 KGHDR, CDR2 SFDVKD. The CDR3: CATSDLGTSGTASYNEQFF. The CDR3 DNA reads as TGTGCCACCAGTGATTTAGGGACTAGCGGGACGGCCTCCTACAATGAGCAGTTCTTC.

Many counts were recorded for this clonotype. The rearrangement joins TRBV5-6 to TRBJ2-6, with unresolved D. In germline, CDR1 is SGHDT, CDR2 YYEEEE. The CDR3 extends over 15 amino acids. Trimming pared 1 base from V and 2 bases from J, leaving 7 bases between. In DNA, the CDR3 is TGTGCCAGCAGCTTGCGGGTTACTGGGGCCAACGTCCTGACTTTC. Its protein is CASSLRVTGANVLTF. Based on the CDR3 plus reference TRBV5-6 and TRBJ2-6, the full variable domain is DAGVTQSPTHLIKTRGQQVTLRCSPKSGHDTVSWYQQALGQGPQFIFQYYEEEERQRGNFPDRFSGHQFPNYSSELNVNALLLGDSALYLCASSLRVTGANVLTFGAGSRLTVL.

Only one count was recorded for this clonotype. One end of the junction is discordant with germline, which a read error may explain. The gene calls are TRBV29-1 and TRBJ1-3, with no clear D. This CDR3 has 13 amino acids. Per the germline V gene, CDR1 is SQVTM and CDR2 is ANQGSEA. CDR3 in amino acids: CSVAGKGGKTIYF. As DNA, the CDR3 is TGCAGCGTTGCCGGAAAGGGCGGAAAAACCATATATTTT.